What follows are 12 T cell receptor beta chains derived from one specimen sequenced in a study of blood T cell repertoires in COVID-19. The table came from immunoSEQ multiplex PCR; TCRdb's copy has only in-frame clones and leaves some out. This sample has roughly 100,000 clones, with over 85% found just once. Sequenced: peripheral blood. These receptors originate from a human donor with COVID-19, enrolled during active disease. The donor label of this sample is uncertain.

This sequence joins TRBV5-1 and TRBJ2-3; D gene uncertain. The CDR3 spans 12 residues. Germline V CDR1 and CDR2: SGHRS, YFSETQ. Trimming stripped 1 base from V and 5 bases from J, with 5 bases between. CDR3 nucleotides: TGCGCCAGCAGCTTGTCCCAAGATACGCAGTATTTT. Its protein is CASSLSQDTQYF.

This clone occurred once. This sequence joins TRBV5-4 and TRBJ2-5, with 7 bases lining up with TRBD1. J gave up 5 bases and V 3 bases, and 4 bases lay outside the gene matches. Germline values: CDR1 SGHNT, CDR2 YYREEE (reference sequence). The length of the CDR3 is 13 residues. CDR3 amino acids: CASSYDRDETQYF. CDR3 sequence (DNA): TGTGCCAGCAGCTACGACAGGGACGAGACCCAGTACTTC.

The chain joins TRBV15 to TRBJ1-2; tentatively, D is TRBD1 (6 bases). V was shortened by 0 bases and J by 5 bases, with 13 bases between the two germline ends. Germline values: CDR1 LNHNV, CDR2 YYDKDF (reference sequence). The CDR3 consists of 15 residues. CDR3 in amino acids: CATSRDAGAEYGYTF. The CDR3 DNA follows: TGTGCCACCAGCAGAGATGCGGGGGCTGAGTATGGCTACACCTTC.

The chain carries TRBV28 and TRBJ1-5; TRBD1 might be the D (5 bases). The CDR3 has 14 amino acids. Trimming left V 3 bases short and J 2 bases short, with 8 bases between. From germline, CDR1 is MDHEN and CDR2 SYDVKM. The CDR3 here is CASSLGGGNQPQHF. CDR3 sequence (DNA): TGTGCCAGCAGTTTGGGAGGGGGCAATCAGCCCCAGCATTTT.

V usage is TRBV5-6 and J usage is TRBJ1-6, with no clear D. This CDR3 spans 12 amino acids. Germline V gene data show CDR1 as SGHDT and CDR2 as YYEEEE. Trimming pared 4 bases from V and 8 bases from J, leaving 7 bases between. As DNA, the CDR3 is TGTGCCAGCAGCAGGGAGCATTCACCCCTCCACTTT. This translates into CASSREHSPLHF.

The chain has TRBV27 and TRBJ1-6; D is unresolved. Germline CDR1 MNHEY, CDR2 SMNVEV (reference sequence). Trimming took 0 bases from V and 0 from J, leaving 15 bases between them. This CDR3 has 19 amino acids. The CDR3 sequence is CASSLSSPSSSSYNSPLHF. Here the CDR3 DNA reads TGTGCCAGCAGTTTATCGTCCCCCAGTTCTAGCTCCTATAATTCACCCCTCCACTTT.

This chain connects TRBV7-9 to TRBJ1-2; 9 bases fit TRBD1. This CDR3 region has 15 residues. Germline V gene data show CDR1 as SEHNR and CDR2 as FQNEAQ (reference sequence). The J segment lost 4 bases and the V segment lost 5 bases, leaving 8 bases of the junction unmatched. CDR3 amino acids: CASSPKGTGPYGYTF. The CDR3 DNA is TGTGCCAGCAGCCCTAAAGGGACAGGGCCCTATGGCTACACCTTC.

J is TRBJ1-1 and V is TRBV6-5, with 8 bases that match TRBD1. CDR1 MNHEY and CDR2 SVGAGI come from the germline V gene. This CDR3 has 14 amino acids. V was pared by 7 bases and J by 1 base, with 5 bases of the junction left unmatched. CDR3 nucleotides: TGTGCCAGCACCGACAGGGGTGCGAACACTGAAGCTTTCTTT. This encodes CASTDRGANTEAFF.

The chain couples TRBV30 to TRBJ2-2, with 7 bases aligning to TRBD1. The germline V gene has CDR1 GTSNPN and CDR2 SVGIG (reference sequence). The CDR3 consists of 14 residues. Trimming cost V 4 bases and J 0 bases; bases outside gene matches: 2. The CDR3 spells CAWKQGPNTGELFF. The CDR3 nucleotides are TGTGCCTGGAAACAGGGGCCGAACACCGGGGAGCTGTTTTTT.

The J gene is TRBJ2-3, the V gene TRBV5-1; TRBD2 aligns across 11 bases. This CDR3 has 16 amino acids. From germline, CDR1 is SGHRS and CDR2 YFSETQ. With 2 bases clipped from V and 3 bases from J, the junction kept 5 bases outside the gene matches. The CDR3 loop reads CASSFLAGGQTDTQYF. The CDR3 nucleotides are TGCGCCAGCAGCTTTTTAGCGGGGGGGCAGACAGATACGCAGTATTTT.

The chain joins TRBV29-1 to TRBJ1-1, with 9 bases aligning to TRBD1. The germline gives CDR1 SQVTM, CDR2 ANQGSEA. V trimming: 4 bases; J trimming: 6 bases; junction bases outside the gene matches: 9. This CDR3 is built from 14 residues. CDR3 nucleotide sequence: TGCAGCGTTGCCGGGACAGGGTCTTTCGCTGAAGCTTTCTTT. Its protein product is CSVAGTGSFAEAFF. Drawing the rest from reference TRBV29-1 and TRBJ1-1, the complete variable domain is SAVISQKPSRDICQRGTSLTIQCQVDSQVTMMFWYRQQPGQSLTLIATANQGSEATYESGFVIDKFPISRPNLTFSTLTVSNMSPEDSSIYLCSVAGTGSFAEAFFGQGTRLTVV.

The rearrangement joins TRBV7-9 to TRBJ2-2; TRBD2 might be the D (5 bases). Trimming left V 4 bases short and J 5 bases short, with 17 bases between. Germline V gives CDR1 SEHNR, CDR2 FQNEAQ (reference sequence). The CDR3 has 16 amino acids. CDR3 in DNA: TGTGCCAGCAGCTCCCCCGGGGTGGGGAATACCGGGGAGCTGTTTTTT. Translation: CASSSPGVGNTGELFF.